This TCR beta chain was profiled in a study of PD-1 and CTLA-4 blockade in melanoma. The germline V gene has CDR1 LNHNV and CDR2 YYDKDF (reference sequence). The V gene end was trimmed by 2 bases and the J gene end by 8 bases; junction bases not matched to a gene: 7. CDR3 length: 15 amino acids. Clones were read by immunoSEQ multiplex PCR, and TCRdb kept only the in-frame ones, dropping some. The sample carries 25,000 to 35,000 clones, more than 85% recorded once. The sequence was obtained from a human donor with melanoma. The chain combines TRBV15 with TRBJ1-4; 8 nucleotides agree with TRBD1. The sequencing used CD8+ T cells from peripheral blood, collected from a patient given anti-PD-1 treatment. The CDR3 protein is CATSRTQGAREKLFF. The CDR3 DNA sequence: TGTGCCACCAGCAGAACGCAGGGGGCTAGGGAAAAACTGTTTTTT.